The present T cell receptor (beta chain) was sequenced within a study of blood T cell repertoires in COVID-19. V was clipped by 6 bases and J by 3 bases; unmatched bases: 4. The CDR3 spans 14 residues. The germline CDR1 and CDR2 sequences are SNHLY and FYNNEI. Original processing methods: Cell counts per sample came from amplifying reference gene primers. Profiled with immunoSEQ multiplex PCR; TCRdb holds only in-frame clones, not every one. V, J and clone size are those of that table, while D and trimming were read from the DNA. The sample has about 480,000 clones, nearly 90% seen once; the top ten hold approximately 0.9%.

The source material was peripheral blood. This rearrangement joins TRBV2 to TRBJ1-1; 10 bases fit TRBD1. This TCR was recovered from a man between 18 and 29 years old with COVID-19, enrolled during active disease. The CDR3 sequence: CASSEDRGYTEAFF. The CDR3 DNA is TGTGCCAGCAGCGAGGACAGGGGGTACACTGAAGCTTTCTTT.